Listed below are T cell receptor beta chains from one sample, sequenced in a study of T cell responses to AZD1222 COVID-19 vaccine. Clones were sequenced by immunoSEQ multiplex PCR, and TCRdb holds only the in-frame ones, with some missing. Of under 130,000 clones listed, around 96% were seen once; the top ten hold around 2%. The sample in question was peripheral blood, obtained on day 0 of AZD1222 vaccination. These receptors all come from an adult in good health. Each CDR3 is given with its conserved first and last residue. The D gene is left open where the match is weak. Clone size is given for some rows only: seen once, a few or many times, or a class if the clone is expanded.

J,V,size,length,D,CDR3,DNA
TRBJ2-2,TRBV18,NA,16,TRBD2,CASSPVLAGNTGELFF,TGTGCCAGCTCACCGGTACTAGCGGGGAACACCGGGGAGCTGTTTTTT
TRBJ2-2,TRBV18,NA,15,NA,CASSRSRGNTGELFF,TGTGCCAGCTCTCGGTCGCGGGGGAACACCGGGGAGCTGTTTTTT
TRBJ2-1,TRBV2,NA,15,NA,CATPKGPGRYNEQFF,TGTGCCACCCCCAAAGGACCCGGTCGTTATAATGAGCAGTTCTTC
TRBJ1-1,TRBV5-1,NA,16,NA,CASSLAVGAENTEAFF,TGCGCCAGCAGCTTGGCCGTGGGTGCGGAGAACACTGAAGCTTTCTTT
TRBJ1-2,TRBV15,NA,17,TRBD1,CATSRTAGTGSIYGYTF,TGTGCCACCAGCAGAACAGCCGGGACAGGGTCAATCTATGGCTACACCTTC
TRBJ1-2,TRBV28,NA,11,NA,CASSSTGGYTF,TGTGCCAGCAGTTCGACAGGTGGCTACACCTTC
TRBJ1-2,TRBV7-3,once,13,NA,CASSFSRGRGYTF,TGTGCCAGCAGCTTTAGCCGGGGACGAGGCTACACCTTC
TRBJ2-3,TRBV5-6,NA,16,TRBD2,CASSLKLAGYTDTQYF,TGTGCCAGCAGCTTGAAGCTAGCGGGGTACACAGATACGCAGTATTTT
TRBJ1-5,TRBV19,NA,16,NA,CASSLIGGSHNQPQHF,TGTGCCAGTAGTCTCATCGGGGGCTCGCACAATCAGCCCCAGCATTTT
TRBJ2-1,TRBV18,NA,12,NA,CASTYLSDEQFF,TGTGCCAGTACTTACCTAAGCGATGAGCAGTTCTTC
TRBJ1-4,TRBV11-3,NA,20,NA,CASSLDPGYIMNRANEKLFF,TGTGCCAGCAGCTTAGATCCAGGGTATATAATGAATCGGGCTAATGAAAAACTGTTTTTT
TRBJ2-5,TRBV9,NA,14,NA,CASSVYGSTETQYF,TGTGCCAGCAGCGTTTATGGTAGCACGGAGACCCAGTACTTC
TRBJ1-2,TRBV24-1,NA,14,NA,CATSDGAGEYGYTF,TGTGCCACCAGTGATGGGGCAGGGGAGTACGGCTACACCTTC
TRBJ2-2,TRBV27,NA,15,TRBD1,CASSSQGRNTGELFF,TGTGCCAGCAGTTCACAGGGGCGGAACACCGGGGAGCTGTTTTTT
TRBJ1-2,TRBV27,NA,20,TRBD1,CASSLLSSSRDRLFFWGYTF,TGTGCCAGCAGTCTCCTCTCAAGCTCCCGGGACAGACTCTTCTTCTGGGGCTACACCTTC
TRBJ2-1,TRBV3-1/TRBV3-2,NA,12,NA,CASSGRYNEQFF,TGTGCCAGCTCGGGCCGGTACAATGAGCAGTTCTTC
TRBJ1-3,TRBV7-9,NA,15,NA,CASRPSWLEGNTIYF,TGTGCCAGCAGACCATCGTGGTTAGAGGGAAACACCATATATTTT
TRBJ2-1,TRBV4-1,NA,14,TRBD2,CASRTSGMGYEQFF,TGCGCCAGCAGAACTAGCGGGATGGGGTATGAGCAGTTCTTC
TRBJ1-3,TRBV24-1,NA,14,NA,CATFGTAPGNTIYF,TGTGCCACCTTTGGCACTGCGCCTGGAAACACCATATATTTT
TRBJ1-2,TRBV27,NA,17,TRBD1,CASSPGQGLGYNYGYTF,TGTGCCAGCAGTCCGGGACAGGGCCTTGGATATAACTATGGCTACACCTTC